The present T cell receptor beta chain was sequenced within a study of blood T cell repertoires in COVID-19. Germline V gives CDR1 MNHEY, CDR2 SVGAGI. V was pared by 2 bases and J by 1 base, with 11 bases between. This CDR3 region has 15 residues. What the recovered Cohort 3 donors had was two negative PCRs, clearance, or symptom resolution. Generated by immunoSEQ multiplex PCR, the TCRdb table keeps only in-frame clones and is missing some. The data contain 390,000 or so clones, roughly 87% of them singletons. The sequencing input was PBMCs or T cells enriched from blood (not recorded which). The sequence came from a woman aged 45-65 years who had recovered from COVID-19. The chain is built from TRBV6-5 and TRBJ1-1, with a tentative D call TRBD1 (5 bases). The CDR3 DNA reads TGTGCCAGCAGTTACCCAGGGCAGGGGAACACTGAAGCTTTCTTT. Residues: CASSYPGQGNTEAFF.